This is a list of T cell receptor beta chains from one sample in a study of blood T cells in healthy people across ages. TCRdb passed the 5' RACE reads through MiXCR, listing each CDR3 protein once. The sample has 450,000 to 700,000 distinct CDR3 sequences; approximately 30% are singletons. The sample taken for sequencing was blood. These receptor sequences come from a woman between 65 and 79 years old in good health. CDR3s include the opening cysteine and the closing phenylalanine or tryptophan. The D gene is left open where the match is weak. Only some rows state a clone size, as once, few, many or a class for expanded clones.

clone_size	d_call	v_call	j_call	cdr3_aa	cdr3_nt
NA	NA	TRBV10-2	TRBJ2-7	CASSELSAESSYEQYF	TGCGCCAGCAGTGAGCTATCGGCAGAGAGCTCCTACGAGCAGTACTTC
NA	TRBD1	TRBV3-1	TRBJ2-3	CASSQALGGDRPFADTQYF	TGTGCCAGCAGCCAGGCCTTAGGCGGGGACAGGCCCTTTGCAGATACGCAGTATTTT
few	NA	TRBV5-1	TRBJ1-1	CASSFDLPNTEAFF	TGCGCCAGCAGCTTCGATCTCCCGAACACTGAAGCTTTCTTT
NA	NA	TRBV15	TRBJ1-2	CATSRDIRTGYTF	TGTGCCACCAGCAGAGATATCCGGACCGGCTACACCTTC
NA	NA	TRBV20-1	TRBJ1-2	CSASVQSGYTF	TGCAGTGCTTCCGTACAGAGTGGCTACACCTTC
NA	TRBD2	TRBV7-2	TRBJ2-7	CARLTSGGESPYEQYF	TGTGCCAGACTGACTAGCGGGGGGGAATCCCCCTACGAGCAGTACTTC
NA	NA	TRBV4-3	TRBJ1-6	CASSQEGAGNSPLHF	TGCGCCAGCAGCCAAGAGGGGGCCGGGAATTCACCCCTCCACTTT
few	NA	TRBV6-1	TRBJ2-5	CASILETQYF	NA
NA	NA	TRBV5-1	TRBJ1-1	CASSLLRGNTEAFF	TGCGCCAGCAGCTTGCTCAGGGGGAACACTGAAGCTTTCTTT
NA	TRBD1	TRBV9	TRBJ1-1	CASSAREWTGGKVTEAFF	TGTGCCAGCAGCGCCCGAGAATGGACAGGGGGCAAGGTCACTGAAGCTTTCTTT
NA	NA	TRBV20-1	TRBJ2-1	CSAKSSGGLNEQFF	TGCAGTGCAAAGTCGTCGGGGGGCCTGAATGAGCAGTTCTTC
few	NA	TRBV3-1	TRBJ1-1	CASSQREGLKAFF	TGTGCCAGCAGCCAACGGGAAGGGCTGAAGGCTTTCTTT
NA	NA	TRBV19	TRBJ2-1	CASSNKGYNEQFF	TGTGCCAGTAGTAACAAGGGCTACAATGAGCAGTTCTTC
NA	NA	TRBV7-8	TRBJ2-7	CASSFLGGPTYEQYF	TGTGCCAGCAGCTTCCTCGGCGGACCCACCTACGAGCAGTACTTC
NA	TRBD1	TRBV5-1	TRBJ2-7	CASGIQGAWDEQYF	TGCGCCAGCGGGATCCAGGGGGCTTGGGACGAGCAGTACTTC
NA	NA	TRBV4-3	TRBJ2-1	CASSSGVSPRYNEQFF	TGCGCCAGCAGCTCGGGCGTTTCCCCCCGATACAATGAGCAGTTCTTC
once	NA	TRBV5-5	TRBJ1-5	CASSFLSDDQPQHF	TGTGCCAGCAGCTTTCTGTCGGACGACCAGCCCCAGCATTTT
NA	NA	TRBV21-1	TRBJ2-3	CASSKAPRDRAEPTDTQYF	TGTGCCAGCAGCAAAGCTCCTAGGGACAGGGCGGAGCCCACAGATACGCAGTATTTT
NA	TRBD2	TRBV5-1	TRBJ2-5	CASRVVPSGSRTGETQYF	TGCGCCAGCAGGGTCGTGCCTAGCGGGAGTAGAACCGGAGAGACCCAGTACTTC
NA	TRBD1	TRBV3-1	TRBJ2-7	CASSPNRGVSYEQYF	TGTGCCAGCAGTCCTAACAGGGGAGTAAGCTACGAGCAGTACTTC
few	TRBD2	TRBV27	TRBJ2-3	CASSLRLAGRTDTQYF	TGTGCCAGCAGTCTCCGACTAGCGGGACGCACAGATACGCAGTATTTT
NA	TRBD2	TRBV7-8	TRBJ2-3	CASSLMGGGATDTQYF	TGTGCCAGCAGCTTAATGGGCGGGGGAGCTACAGATACGCAGTATTTT
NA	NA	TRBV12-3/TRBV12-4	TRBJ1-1	CASRGPPLNEAFF	TGTGCCAGCAGGGGACCCCCTCTGAACGAAGCTTTCTTT
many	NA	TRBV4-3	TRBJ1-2	CASSQDAGFGYTF	TGCGCCAGCAGCCAAGATGCGGGTTTTGGCTACACCTTC
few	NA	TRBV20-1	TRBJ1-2	CSARVENDGYTF	TGCAGTGCTAGGGTGGAGAATGATGGCTACACCTTC